This T cell receptor beta chain was found in a study of T-cell reconstitution after alpha-beta-depleted transplantation in children. Preparation of the TCRbeta library was carried out with unique molecular identifiers. TCRdb re-called the PCR reads through MiXCR, storing one row per CDR3 protein. This table holds some 220,000 distinct CDR3 sequences, around 10% found once. CDR1 and CDR2 from the germline V gene are DFQATT and SNEGSKA (reference sequence). With 0 bases removed from V and 2 bases from J, the gap between germline ends came to 11 bases. This CDR3 spans 15 amino acids. V gene TRBV20-1 combines with J gene TRBJ1-5, with D perhaps TRBD1 (5 bases). The receptor's source is a human donor who donated a stem cell graft to a child with acute lymphoblastic leukemia. The starting material was PBMCs from the stem cell graft donor, obtained from the stem cell graft. The DNA of the CDR3 is TGCAGTGCTAGAGATGGGAGCAGGGGCAATCAGCCCCAGCATTTT. Residues: CSARDGSRGNQPQHF.